This TCR beta chain was sequenced during a study of CD8+ T cells in alopecia areata. cDNA serving as the sequencing template came from extracted, reverse transcribed RNA. The table came from immunoSEQ multiplex PCR; TCRdb's copy has only in-frame clones and leaves some out. The data show more than 150,000 clones, with about 63% seen just once and roughly 14% held by the top ten. Trimming stripped 2 bases from V and 5 bases from J, with 13 bases between. CDR3 length: 14 residues. Looked up from germline, CDR1 is SQVTM and CDR2 is ANQGSEA. Study-level points and caveats: Higher clonality and more expanded CD8+ clones appeared in lesional than normal scalp.

Regarding this clone: As yet, its antigen is unknown.

The receptor was derived from a human donor with alopecia areata. J is TRBJ2-1 and V is TRBV29-1, with D maybe TRBD2 (6 bases). This sample comprised CD4+ T cells sorted from blood, obtained at week 0. The CDR3 protein is CSVEPRLVHNEQFF. In DNA form, the CDR3 reads TGCAGCGTTGAACCCAGACTAGTTCACAATGAGCAGTTCTTC.